The text below deals with one T cell receptor (beta chain). This sample is drawn from a study of blood T cell repertoires in COVID-19. Background on the study: Both acute and convalescent COVID-19 samples were obtained from the United States, Italy and Spain. PBMCs, B-cell-depleted T cells, or T cells were the source of the cDNA or gDNA that made up the material.

As handled by the study authors: Amplified reference gene primers provided the basis for estimating nucleated cell counts. Only in-frame clones appear in the TCRdb table, and some are missing; sequencing was by immunoSEQ multiplex PCR. V and J calls and clone size are as listed in that table; D and trimming were resolved from the DNA. The sample records 46,000 or so clones, more than 90% being singletons. The specimen sequenced was peripheral blood. The source is a man in his 70s with active COVID-19.

CDR3 protein: CASSPGLAGGLAKNIQYF. CDR3 in DNA: TGCGCCAGCAGCCCGGGACTAGCGGGGGGACTAGCCAAAAACATTCAGTACTTC. This chain connects TRBV4-1 to TRBJ2-4; 15 nucleotides line up with TRBD2. The CDR3 has 18 amino acids. Germline loops: CDR1 MGHRA, CDR2 YSYEKL. Trimming took 4 bases from V and 0 from J; bases not matched to a gene: 4.